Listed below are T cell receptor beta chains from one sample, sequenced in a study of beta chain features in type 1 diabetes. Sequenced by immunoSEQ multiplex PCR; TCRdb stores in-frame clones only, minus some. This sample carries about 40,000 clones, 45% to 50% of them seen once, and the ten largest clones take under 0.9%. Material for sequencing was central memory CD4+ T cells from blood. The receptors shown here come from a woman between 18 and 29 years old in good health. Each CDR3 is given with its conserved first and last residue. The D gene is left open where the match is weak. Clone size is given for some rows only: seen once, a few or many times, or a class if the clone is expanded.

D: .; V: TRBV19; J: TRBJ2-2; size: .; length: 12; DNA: TGTGCCAGTTTTGACAGAGCAGGGGAGCTGTTTTTT; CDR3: CASFDRAGELFF
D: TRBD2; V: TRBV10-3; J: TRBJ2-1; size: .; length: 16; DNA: TGTGCCATCAGTGAGTCGGGGGGAGGGCACTACAATGAGCAGTTCTTC; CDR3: CAISESGGGHYNEQFF
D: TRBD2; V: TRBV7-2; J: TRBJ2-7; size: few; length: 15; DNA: TGTGCCAGCAGCCCGGCGGGGGGGCGGGGCTACGAGCAGTACTTC; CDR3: CASSPAGGRGYEQYF
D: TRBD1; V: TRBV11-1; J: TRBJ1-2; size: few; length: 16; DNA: TGTGCCAGCAGCGGTTCCTACCGGGACAGAGACTATGGCTACACCTTC; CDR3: CASSGSYRDRDYGYTF
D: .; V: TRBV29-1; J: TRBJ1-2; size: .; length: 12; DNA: TGCAGCGTACGGACAGCAAACTATGGCTACACCTTC; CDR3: CSVRTANYGYTF
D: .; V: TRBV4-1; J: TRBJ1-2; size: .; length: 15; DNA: TGCGCCAGCAGCCATGGACAGCTCTCCGACTATGGCTACACCTTC; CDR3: CASSHGQLSDYGYTF
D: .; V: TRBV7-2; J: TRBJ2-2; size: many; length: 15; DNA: TGTGCCAGCAGCTCGGACAGACGCGCCGGCGGGGAGCTGTTTTTT; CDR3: CASSSDRRAGGELFF
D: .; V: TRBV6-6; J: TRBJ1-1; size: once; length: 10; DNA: TGTGCCAGCAGACTATCTGAAGCTTTCTTT; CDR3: CASRLSEAFF
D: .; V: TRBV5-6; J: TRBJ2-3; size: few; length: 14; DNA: TGTGCCAGCAGCAATGCCCGCGGGATAGATACGCAGTATTTT; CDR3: CASSNARGIDTQYF
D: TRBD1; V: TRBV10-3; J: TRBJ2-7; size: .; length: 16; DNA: TGTGCCATCAGCAGCCCCACTTCCCGGGACAGCGACGAGCAGTACTTC; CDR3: CAISSPTSRDSDEQYF
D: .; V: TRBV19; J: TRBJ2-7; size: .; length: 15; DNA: TGTGCCAGTAGTAAGGACAGTGGAAGCACCTACGAGCAGTACTTC; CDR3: CASSKDSGSTYEQYF
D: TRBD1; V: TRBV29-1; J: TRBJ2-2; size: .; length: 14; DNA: TGCAGCGCCGGGGACAGCACGAACACCGGGGAGCTGTTTTTT; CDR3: CSAGDSTNTGELFF
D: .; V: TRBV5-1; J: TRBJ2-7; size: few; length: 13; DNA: TGCGCCAGCAGCCGACCCGACAGCTACGAGCAGTACTTC; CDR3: CASSRPDSYEQYF
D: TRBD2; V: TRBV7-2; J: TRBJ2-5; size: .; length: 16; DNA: TGTGCCAGCAGCCCCCGGACTAGCGGGAGGGCGCAAGAGCAGTACTTC; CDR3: CASSPRTSGRAQEQYF
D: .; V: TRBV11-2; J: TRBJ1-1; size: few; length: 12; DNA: TGTGCCAGCAGCTGGTCAGACTTAGAAGCTTTCTTT; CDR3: CASSWSDLEAFF
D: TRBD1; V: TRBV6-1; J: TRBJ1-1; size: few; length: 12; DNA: TGTGCCAGCAGCTCGACAGGGGTCGACGCTTTCTTT; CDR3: CASSSTGVDAFF
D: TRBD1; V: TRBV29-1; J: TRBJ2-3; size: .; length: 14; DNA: TGCAGCGGGGGACAGGGAAGGGGCACAGATACGCAGTATTTT; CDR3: CSGGQGRGTDTQYF
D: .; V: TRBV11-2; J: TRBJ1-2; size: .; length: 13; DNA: TGTGCCAGCAGCCCCGACACACTCTATGGCTACACCTTC; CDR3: CASSPDTLYGYTF
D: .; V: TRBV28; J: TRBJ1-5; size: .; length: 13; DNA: TGTGCCAGCAGTTCAACCACAGGGAGAAGTGGGGATTTT; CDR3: CASSSTTGRSGDF
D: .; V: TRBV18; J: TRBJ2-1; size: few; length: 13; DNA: TGTGCCAGCTCACCATCAGCGTCCAATGAGCAGTTCTTC; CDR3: CASSPSASNEQFF